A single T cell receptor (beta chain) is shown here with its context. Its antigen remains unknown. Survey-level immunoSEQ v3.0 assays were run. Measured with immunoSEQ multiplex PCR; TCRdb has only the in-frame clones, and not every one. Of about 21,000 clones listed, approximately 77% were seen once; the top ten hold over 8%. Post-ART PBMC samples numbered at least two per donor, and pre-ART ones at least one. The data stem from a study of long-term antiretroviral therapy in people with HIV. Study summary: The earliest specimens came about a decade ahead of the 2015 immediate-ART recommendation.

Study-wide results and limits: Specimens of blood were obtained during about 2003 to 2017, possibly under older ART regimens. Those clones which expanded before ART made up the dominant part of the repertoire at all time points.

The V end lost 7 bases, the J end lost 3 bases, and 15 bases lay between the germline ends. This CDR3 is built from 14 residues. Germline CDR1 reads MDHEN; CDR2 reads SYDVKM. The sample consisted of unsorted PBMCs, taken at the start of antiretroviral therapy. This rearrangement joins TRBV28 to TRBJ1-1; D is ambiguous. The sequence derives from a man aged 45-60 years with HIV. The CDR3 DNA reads TGTGCCAGCATTACGCCCGGAGCCTACACTGAAGCTTTCTTT. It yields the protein CASITPGAYTEAFF.